This TCR beta chain originates from a study of coeliac disease. This clone rates as large. V lost 3 bases, J lost 3 bases, and 12 bases lay in between. This CDR3 comprises 16 residues. Germline CDR1 and CDR2: MNHEY and SVGAGI. Here immunoSEQ multiplex PCR was the method, and the copy in TCRdb shows in-frame clones only, minus some. The data show roughly 7,000 clones, with 50% to 65% seen just once and roughly 3% held by the top ten. Sequenced material: lamina propria lymphocytes from the gut. The TCR comes from a woman aged 60 to 75 with active celiac disease. This chain connects TRBV6-5 to TRBJ1-6; D is unclear. The CDR3 DNA reads as TGTGCCAGCAGTTATTTGCGCGGAGGCTATAATTCACCCCTCCACTTT. It specifies CASSYLRGGYNSPLHF.